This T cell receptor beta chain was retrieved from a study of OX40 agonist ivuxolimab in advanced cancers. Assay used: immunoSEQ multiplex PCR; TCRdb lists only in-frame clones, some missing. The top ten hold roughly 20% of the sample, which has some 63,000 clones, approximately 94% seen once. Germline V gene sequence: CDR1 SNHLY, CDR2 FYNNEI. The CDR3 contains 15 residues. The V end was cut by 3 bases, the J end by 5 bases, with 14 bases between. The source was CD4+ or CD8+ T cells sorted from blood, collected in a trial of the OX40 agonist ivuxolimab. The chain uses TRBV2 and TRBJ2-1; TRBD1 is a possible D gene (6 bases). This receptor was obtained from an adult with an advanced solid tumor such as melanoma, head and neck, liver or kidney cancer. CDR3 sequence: CASSDRRTANNEQFF. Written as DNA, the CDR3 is TGTGCCAGCAGTGATCGAAGGACAGCGAACAATGAGCAGTTCTTC.